Presented here are 27 T cell receptor beta chains from one specimen sequenced in a study of blood T cell repertoires in COVID-19. Some clones are missing from TCRdb's copy, which holds only in-frame ones; the method was immunoSEQ multiplex PCR. The sample carries about 300,000 clones, nearly 90% recorded once. Sequencing was performed on PBMCs or T cells enriched from blood (not recorded which). These receptors all come from a woman younger than 30 with acute COVID-19.

The chain is built from TRBV2 and TRBJ2-2; D might be TRBD1 (7 bases). Germline V gives CDR1 SNHLY, CDR2 FYNNEI. V was trimmed by 7 bases and J by 7 bases, leaving 16 bases between them. CDR3 length: 14 amino acids. The CDR3 sequence is CASTGNRGGGELFF. For the CDR3, the DNA is TGTGCCAGCACGGGGAACAGGGGAGGCGGGGAGCTGTTTTTT.

V usage is TRBV19 and J usage is TRBJ2-3; 12 bases are shared with TRBD2. This CDR3 contains 15 residues. The germline V gene has CDR1 LNHDA and CDR2 SQIVND (reference sequence). V shed 6 bases and J 2 bases; nucleotides not matched to a gene: 3. The CDR3 sequence is CASSGTSGFTDTQYF. The CDR3 bases are TGTGCCAGTAGCGGGACTAGCGGGTTCACAGATACGCAGTATTTT. The full variable domain, in which reference TRBV19 and TRBJ2-3 provide the parts outside the CDR3, is DGGITQSPKYLFRKEGQNVTLSCEQNLNHDAMYWYRQDPGQGLRLIYYSQIVNDFQKGDIAEGYSVSREKKESFPLTVTSAQKNPTAFYLCASSGTSGFTDTQYFGPGTRLTVL.

The rearrangement joins TRBV15 to TRBJ2-7; possibly TRBD2 for D (6 bases). Germline V gives CDR1 LNHNV, CDR2 YYDKDF (reference sequence). The CDR3 has 14 residues. V shed 3 bases and J shed 5 bases, with 14 bases lying between them. The CDR3, as DNA: TGTGCCACCAGCAGGGAGACTAGTCCCGACGAGCAGTACTTC. Translated: CATSRETSPDEQYF.

The chain joins TRBV27 to TRBJ1-1, with 11 nucleotides matching TRBD1. Germline trimming cut 2 bases from V and 5 bases from J; bases unmatched to any gene: 13. Per germline, CDR1 MNHEY and CDR2 SMNVEV (reference sequence). The CDR3 covers 18 residues. The CDR3 loop reads CASSLVPIGTGGYTEAFF. The CDR3 DNA sequence: TGTGCCAGCAGTTTAGTTCCCATAGGGACAGGGGGTTATACTGAAGCTTTCTTT.

The chain recombines TRBV27 with TRBJ1-6, with 10 bases matching TRBD1. This CDR3 has 14 amino acids. CDR1 is MNHEY, CDR2 SMNVEV, per germline (reference sequence). The V and J ends lost 5 bases and 7 bases, in that order; junction bases with no gene match: 2. CDR3 residues: CASSKDRGNSPLHF. The CDR3 nucleotides read TGTGCCAGCAGTAAGGACAGGGGGAATTCACCCCTCCACTTT.

The genes are TRBV12-5 and TRBJ1-5; TRBD1 agrees at 7 bases. The V and J ends lost 1 base and 7 bases, in that order; junction bases with no gene match: 4. CDR1 is LGHNT, CDR2 FRNRAP, per germline. This CDR3 is 14 amino acids long. The CDR3 DNA follows: TGTGCTAGTGGTTTGGGACAGGGTTGGCAGCCCCAGCATTTT. Protein: CASGLGQGWQPQHF. The full variable domain, in which reference TRBV12-5 and TRBJ1-5 provide the parts outside the CDR3, is DARVTQTPRHKVTEMGQEVTMRCQPILGHNTVFWYRQTMMQGLELLAYFRNRAPLDDSGMPKDRFSAEMPDATLATLKIQPSEPRDSAVYFCASGLGQGWQPQHFGDGTRLSIL.

V is TRBV19 and J is TRBJ1-2; D is possibly TRBD1 (6 bases). CDR3 size: 11 residues. The germline gives CDR1 LNHDA, CDR2 SQIVND (reference sequence). Trimming took off 4 bases at V and 8 bases at J, with 8 bases between the two ends. DNA for the CDR3: TGTGCCAGTAGTAACAGGGACGGCTACACCTTC. Translation: CASSNRDGYTF.

The gene calls are TRBV5-6 and TRBJ1-4; maybe TRBD1 (5 bases). The CDR3 has 14 residues. CDR1 is SGHDT and CDR2 is YYEEEE in the germline V gene. V lost 4 bases and J 2 bases, leaving 9 bases between the germline ends. The CDR3: CASSRGHTNEKLFF. The CDR3 DNA sequence: TGTGCCAGCAGCCGAGGACATACTAATGAAAAACTGTTTTTT.

The CDR3 loop is CASSVGTSGTYEQYF. The CDR3 DNA reads TGTGCCAGCAGCGTAGGGACTAGCGGGACCTACGAGCAGTACTTC. The chain employs TRBV9 and TRBJ2-7; 12 nucleotides agree with TRBD2. The V segment lost 0 bases and the J segment 2 bases; nucleotides outside the gene matches: 0. CDR3 length: 15 residues. The germline gives CDR1 SGDLS, CDR2 YYNGEE.

The gene calls are TRBV27 and TRBJ1-1; 9 bases fit TRBD1. This CDR3 has 16 amino acids. Germline V gene sequence: CDR1 MNHEY, CDR2 SMNVEV (reference sequence). The J segment lost 4 bases and the V segment lost 5 bases, leaving 11 bases of the junction unmatched. The CDR3 reads CASSPDRGRVGTEAFF. CDR3 coding DNA: TGTGCCAGCAGTCCCGACAGGGGGAGGGTAGGCACTGAAGCTTTCTTT.

The chain combines TRBV7-3 with TRBJ1-2; a weak D match, TRBD1 (6 bases). The CDR3 consists of 16 residues. Germline assignment: CDR1 SGHTA and CDR2 FQGTGA. V was trimmed by 5 bases and J by 2 bases, leaving 18 bases between them. The CDR3 bases are TGTGCCAGCAGCCCGCGGGGCGGGGGGCTCAACTATGGCTACACCTTC. It specifies CASSPRGGGLNYGYTF.

The chain links TRBV5-1 to TRBJ2-1; 7 positions match TRBD1. V shed 4 bases and J 6 bases; nucleotides not matched to a gene: 13. The length of the CDR3 is 16 residues. The germline V gene has CDR1 SGHRS and CDR2 YFSETQ. The CDR3 is CASSENRDSRSNEQFF. In DNA, the CDR3 is TGCGCCAGCAGCGAGAACCGGGACAGTCGTAGCAATGAGCAGTTCTTC.

A single count supports this clone. The rearrangement joins TRBV10-3 to TRBJ2-5, with D tentatively TRBD2 (7 bases). CDR1 and CDR2 (germline): ENHRY, SYGVKD. Trimming stripped 6 bases from V and 1 base from J, with 24 bases between. This CDR3 is 18 amino acids long. CDR3 nucleotide sequence: TGTGCCATCAGCCGCTCTGGGAGGGGGACCTCCCTCCAAGAGACCCAGTACTTC. It encodes CAISRSGRGTSLQETQYF.

J is TRBJ1-2 and V is TRBV7-9; D not resolved. CDR1 and CDR2 from the germline V gene are SEHNR and FQNEAQ (reference sequence). Trimming left V 5 bases short and J 2 bases short, with 9 bases between. The CDR3 has 13 residues. The CDR3 bases are TGTGCCAGCAGCCCTAGAGCGAACTATGGCTACACCTTC. This codes for CASSPRANYGYTF.

The chain recombines TRBV6-1 with TRBJ1-2; 8 nucleotides align to TRBD1. V lost 2 bases and J lost 4; bases outside the gene matches: 6. This CDR3 is built from 15 residues. CDR1 is MNHNS and CDR2 is SASEGT in the germline V gene. CDR3 sequence (DNA): TGTGCCAGCAGTGAAATAGGACAGGGAGGCTATGGCTACACCTTC. Amino acid sequence: CASSEIGQGGYGYTF.

This clone has only one observation. This chain uses TRBV5-1 with TRBJ1-2; D unclear. There are 12 residues in the CDR3. Germline V gene sequence: CDR1 SGHRS, CDR2 YFSETQ. With 5 bases removed from V and 1 base from J, the gap between germline ends came to 6 bases. The CDR3 protein is CASRSVNYGYTF. CDR3 nucleotide sequence: TGCGCCAGCAGGTCGGTTAACTATGGCTACACCTTC.

This clone was recorded once. The chain has TRBV28 and TRBJ2-7; TRBD2 is a possible D gene (5 bases). Germline V gives CDR1 MDHEN, CDR2 SYDVKM. V gave up 4 bases and J gave up 2 bases, with 6 bases separating them. CDR3 size: 12 residues. CDR3 protein: CASSSGAYEQYF. The CDR3 nucleotides are TGTGCCAGCAGTTCCGGGGCCTACGAGCAGTACTTC.

The CDR3 reads CASSVAQPYNSPLHF. CDR3 sequence (DNA): TGTGCCAGCAGCGTAGCACAGCCCTATAATTCACCCCTCCACTTT. This rearrangement joins TRBV9 to TRBJ1-6, with D unclear. Between the trimmed V and J ends, which lost 0 bases and 2 bases, there was a span of 6 bases. From germline, CDR1 is SGDLS and CDR2 YYNGEE. The CDR3 runs to 15 residues.

This chain connects TRBV11-3 to TRBJ2-1, with D perhaps matching TRBD2 (5 bases). Looked up from germline, CDR1 is SGHNT and CDR2 is YENEEA. This CDR3 region has 12 residues. The V and J ends lost 6 bases and 7 bases respectively, with 10 bases between them. In DNA form, the CDR3 reads TGTGCCAGCAGAGCGACGGGGAATGAGCAGTTCTTC. Translated: CASRATGNEQFF.

The rearrangement uses TRBV11-3 and TRBJ1-1; D uncertain. The V end lost 1 base, the J end lost 5 bases, and 8 bases lay between the germline ends. CDR3 size: 13 residues. Per the germline V gene, CDR1 is SGHNT and CDR2 is YENEEA. This CDR3 reads CASSLGRRTEAFF. CDR3 in DNA: TGTGCCAGCAGCTTAGGGCGGCGGACTGAAGCTTTCTTT.

The chain recombines TRBV28 with TRBJ1-2; D is unresolved. Trimming removed 3 bases at V and 4 bases at J, with 9 bases between. CDR3 length: 13 residues. Per germline, CDR1 MDHEN and CDR2 SYDVKM. The CDR3 sequence: CASSLRESYGYTF. Written as DNA, the CDR3 is TGTGCCAGCAGTTTGAGGGAATCCTATGGCTACACCTTC.

This chain joins TRBV3-1 (or the pseudogene TRBV3-2) and TRBJ2-3; 9 bases match TRBD2. Looked up from germline, CDR1 is LGHDT and CDR2 is YNNKEL (reference sequence). V shed 1 base, J shed 2 bases, and the junction held 4 bases outside the gene matches. This CDR3 comprises 16 residues. The CDR3 reads CASSQALAGSTDTQYF. The DNA of the CDR3 is TGTGCCAGCAGCCAAGCTCTAGCGGGATCCACAGATACGCAGTATTTT.

The count of this clone is one. The rearrangement links TRBV12-3 or TRBV12-4 to TRBJ2-1; 13 bases agree with TRBD2. This CDR3 region has 13 residues. With V trimmed by 8 bases and J by 9 bases, 4 bases remained unmatched. CDR3 loop: CASWTSGSGEQFF. DNA for the CDR3: TGTGCCAGCTGGACTAGCGGGAGTGGTGAGCAGTTCTTC.

The V gene is TRBV28, the J gene TRBJ1-2, with 7 positions matching TRBD1. The CDR3 has 14 amino acids. Germline V gene sequence: CDR1 MDHEN, CDR2 SYDVKM. V shed 5 bases, J shed 4 bases, and the junction held 7 bases outside the gene matches. The chain's CDR3 is CASSLRDSFYGYTF. The CDR3 DNA is TGTGCCAGCAGTCTCCGGGACAGCTTCTATGGCTACACCTTC.

The chain is built from TRBV18 and TRBJ2-1, with 13 bases that match TRBD2. J lost 6 bases, V lost 1 base, and 3 bases had no gene match. The CDR3 is 16 amino acids. Germline V CDR1 and CDR2: KGHSH, LQKENI. Here the CDR3 DNA reads TGTGCCAGCTCACCACGGACTAGCGGGAGAGGCAATGAGCAGTTCTTC. Translated: CASSPRTSGRGNEQFF.

The chain recombines TRBV27 with TRBJ2-5; tentatively, D is TRBD2 (5 bases). CDR3 length: 13 amino acids. V lost 3 bases and J lost 1, with 6 bases in between. Germline loops: CDR1 MNHEY, CDR2 SMNVEV (reference sequence). CDR3 sequence: CASSFGVQETQYF. In DNA, the CDR3 is TGTGCCAGCAGTTTCGGGGTCCAAGAGACCCAGTACTTC.

The chain carries TRBV5-1 and TRBJ1-1; tentatively, D is TRBD1 (5 bases). V was pared by 2 bases and J by 0 bases, with 11 bases between. CDR3 size: 15 residues. Looked up from germline, CDR1 is SGHRS and CDR2 is YFSETQ. CDR3 nucleotide sequence: TGCGCCAGCAGCTTTGGGGGGACTATGAACACTGAAGCTTTCTTT. Protein product: CASSFGGTMNTEAFF.